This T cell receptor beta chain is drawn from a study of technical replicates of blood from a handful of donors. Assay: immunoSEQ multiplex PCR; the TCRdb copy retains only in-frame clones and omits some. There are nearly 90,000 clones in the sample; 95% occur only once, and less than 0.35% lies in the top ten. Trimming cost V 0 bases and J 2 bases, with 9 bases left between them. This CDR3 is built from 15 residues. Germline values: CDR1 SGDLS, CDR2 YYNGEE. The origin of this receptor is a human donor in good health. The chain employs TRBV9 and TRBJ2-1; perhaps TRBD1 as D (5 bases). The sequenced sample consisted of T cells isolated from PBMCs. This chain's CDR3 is CASSVGGLAYNEQFF. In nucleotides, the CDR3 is TGTGCCAGCAGCGTAGGGGGCTTAGCCTACAATGAGCAGTTCTTC.